The clone carrying this T cell receptor (beta chain) came up many times. Its antigen is not known. TCRdb redid the calling of the 5' RACE reads with MiXCR, one entry per CDR3 protein. The sample yields some 690,000 distinct CDR3 sequences, roughly 20% seen once. This sample was taken from a study of identical twins. Whole-study findings and limits: Abundant beta clonotypes from cord blood bore fewer insertions; memory repertoires lacked this pattern.

The CDR3 totals 13 residues. The germline V gene encodes CDR1 LGHDT and CDR2 YNNKEL (reference sequence). The V and J ends lost 6 bases and 5 bases, in that order; junction bases with no gene match: 2. This sample was shared with a second study, whose subject was T cells expressing NK-cell markers. As that study records: As a fraction of CD8+ T cells, dominant NKG2C+ clonotypes reached roughly 1.0-7.5% in six donors.

V gene TRBV3-1 combines with J gene TRBJ2-5, with TRBD2 identical over 11 bases. The TCR was taken from a woman aged 18 to 35 in good health. The sequencing input was PBMCs. DNA for the CDR3: TGTGCCAGCAGTCCTAGCGGGGGGGAGACCCAGTACTTC. Encoded protein: CASSPSGGETQYF.